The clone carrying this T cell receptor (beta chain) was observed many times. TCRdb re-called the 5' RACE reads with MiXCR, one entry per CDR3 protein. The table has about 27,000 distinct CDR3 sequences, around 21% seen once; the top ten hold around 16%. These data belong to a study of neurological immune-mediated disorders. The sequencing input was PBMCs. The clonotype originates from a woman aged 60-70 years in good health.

The CDR3, as DNA: TGTGCCATCAGTGAGTCCGGACAGAGCCAGCCCCAGCATTTT. Translation gives CAISESGQSQPQHF. This chain joins TRBV10-3 and TRBJ1-5; D might be TRBD1 (6 bases). The germline V and J ends were trimmed by 0 bases and 7 bases, with 10 bases remaining between them. The CDR3 totals 14 residues. Germline CDR1 ENHRY, CDR2 SYGVKD.